These 23 T cell receptor beta chains were sequenced from one sample in a study of post-analysis software for immune sequencing data. General study results and limits: Comparison of patients with controls showed five or six TRBV segments more frequent in patients, TRBV5-6, TRBV5-1 and TRBV20-1 among them.

Their specific antigens are unknown. Unique molecular identifiers had been added to the TCR beta cDNA libraries. MiXCR was run by TCRdb on the PCR reads, yielding one entry per CDR3 protein. This sample yields hundreds of thousands of distinct CDR3 sequences, of which around 40% are seen a single time; under 2% belongs to the top ten. The specimen sequenced was blood. The source of these receptors is a girl aged 10-17 years with multiple sclerosis.

V gene TRBV9 combines with J gene TRBJ1-6; D possibly corresponds to TRBD1 (6 bases). Trimming shortened V by 2 bases and J by 3 bases, and 9 bases separated the two germline ends. CDR1 and CDR2 (germline): SGDLS, YYNGEE. The CDR3 length is 15 residues. This CDR3 is CASSVSDSYNSPLHF. CDR3 DNA sequence: TGTGCCAGCAGCGTTTCGGACAGCTATAATTCACCCCTCCACTTT.

The rearrangement joins TRBV24-1 to TRBJ2-3; D gene unclear. There are 14 residues in the CDR3. CDR1 is KGHDR and CDR2 is SFDVKD in the germline V gene. V was cut by 7 bases and J by 0 bases, with 10 bases left in between. The chain's CDR3 is CATSGPTSTDTQYF. The CDR3 coding sequence is TGTGCCACCAGCGGGCCCACTAGCACAGATACGCAGTATTTT.

V usage is TRBV7-9 and J usage is TRBJ2-6; TRBD1 might be the D (6 bases). V dropped 4 bases and J dropped 0 bases, with 19 bases sitting between them. The CDR3 sequence is 19 residues long. CDR1 SEHNR and CDR2 FQNEAQ come from the germline V gene (reference sequence). The CDR3 DNA sequence: TGTGCCAGCAGCTACCGGGACACAATTCATCTCTCTGGGGCCAACGTCCTGACTTTC. Translating it yields CASSYRDTIHLSGANVLTF.

This clonotype has a handful of counts. This chain uses TRBV6-6 with TRBJ2-5; TRBD2 matches 7 bases. Losses at the gene ends were 6 bases for V and 0 bases for J; bases not matched to a gene: 10. Germline CDR1 MNHNY, CDR2 SVGAGI (reference sequence). The CDR3 is 16 residues long. DNA for the CDR3: TGTGCCAGCAGGTCCAAAACGGGAGGAGACCAAGAGACCCAGTACTTC. Its protein product is CASRSKTGGDQETQYF.

This sequence joins TRBV10-2 and TRBJ2-6; tentative D call: TRBD2 (5 bases). V lost 6 bases, J lost 8 bases, and 20 bases lay in between. Germline V gene lookup returns CDR1 WSHSY and CDR2 SAAADI. The CDR3 runs 16 residues. The CDR3 loop is CASSPGILGYSNVLTF. The DNA of the CDR3 is TGCGCCAGCAGCCCCGGGATCCTGGGGTATTCCAACGTCCTGACTTTC.

Comment on this clonotype: One end of the junction varies from germline; a read error may be responsible. The gene calls are TRBV29-1 and TRBJ2-7; D perhaps matches TRBD2 (5 bases). Germline lookup yields CDR1 SQVTM and CDR2 ANQGSEA. The CDR3 covers 17 residues. The CDR3 sequence is CSVEGASGILPSDEQYF. CDR3 sequence (DNA): TGCAGCGTTGAAGGTGCATCCGGGATCCTCCCCTCCGACGAGCAGTACTTC.

A note on this clonotype: One end of the junction does not line up with germline, which may come from a read error. The chain employs TRBV3-1 and TRBJ2-7, with D unclear. CDR3 length: 15 residues. Per germline, CDR1 LGHDT and CDR2 YNNKEL (reference sequence). CDR3 protein: CASNQALHSSYEQYF. CDR3 sequence (DNA): TGTGCCAGCAACCAAGCTCTGCATAGCTCCTACGAGCAGTACTTC.

V gene TRBV30 combines with J gene TRBJ1-4, with D possibly TRBD1 on 5 matching bases. The CDR3 runs to 14 residues. Germline CDR1 is GTSNPN and CDR2 is SVGIG (reference sequence). V lost 1 base, J lost 11 bases, and 17 bases lay in between. This CDR3 reads CAWSEGTSEGKLFF. The CDR3 DNA reads as TGTGCCTGGAGTGAGGGGACCTCCGAGGGGAAACTGTTTTTT.

This chain joins TRBV7-2 and TRBJ1-1, with unresolved D. Germline-derived CDR1 and CDR2 are SGHTA and FQGNSA. Between the trimmed V and J ends, which lost 4 bases and 1 base, there was a span of 10 bases. The length of the CDR3 is 14 residues. The CDR3 DNA is TGTGCCAGCAGCTCCTTTGGCTGGAACACTGAAGCTTTCTTT. As protein: CASSSFGWNTEAFF.

This rearrangement joins TRBV12-3 or TRBV12-4 to TRBJ1-2; D uncertain. The CDR3 has 13 amino acids. With 3 bases removed from V and 3 bases from J, the gap between germline ends came to 8 bases. In DNA, the CDR3 is TGTGCCAGCAGTTTTGGCACCGACTATGGCTACACCTTC. Translating it yields CASSFGTDYGYTF.

The rearrangement uses TRBV5-5 and TRBJ1-1; the D is unclear. This CDR3 is built from 15 residues. Germline V gene data show CDR1 as SGHKS and CDR2 as YYEKEE (reference sequence). Trimming pared 2 bases from V and 0 bases from J, leaving 11 bases between. The CDR3 here is CASSLRLSLNTEAFF. In nucleotides, the CDR3 is TGTGCCAGCAGCTTACGTTTGTCTTTGAACACTGAAGCTTTCTTT. Full variable domain (outside the CDR3, taken from reference TRBV5-5 and TRBJ1-1): DAGVTQSPTHLIKTRGQQVTLRCSPISGHKSVSWYQQVLGQGPQFIFQYYEKEERGRGNFPDRFSARQFPNYSSELNVNALLLGDSALYLCASSLRLSLNTEAFFGQGTRLTVV.

V and J are TRBV5-1 and TRBJ2-5, with D possibly TRBD2 on 5 matching bases. The J call is doubtful: the DNA matches TRBJ2-7 better. The CDR3 consists of 15 residues. Germline CDR1 is SGHRS and CDR2 is YFSETQ. CDR3 in amino acids: CASSLGREPSYEQYF. The CDR3 DNA sequence: TGCGCCAGCAGCTTGGGTAGGGAGCCCTCCTACGAGCAGTACTTC.

The rearrangement links TRBV7-9 to TRBJ2-1, with 7 bases lining up with TRBD2. The V gene end was trimmed by 4 bases and the J gene end by 4 bases; junction bases not matched to a gene: 10. Germline V lookup: CDR1 SEHNR, CDR2 FQNEAQ (reference sequence). CDR3 length equals 16 residues. The CDR3 sequence is CASSSDWRGKYNEQFF. In DNA, the CDR3 is TGTGCCAGCAGCTCCGATTGGCGGGGGAAGTACAATGAGCAGTTCTTC.

J is TRBJ2-1 and V is TRBV10-3, with 13 bases identical to TRBD2. Unmatched junction bases numbered 10, after V lost 4 bases and J lost 10 bases. From germline, CDR1 is ENHRY and CDR2 SYGVKD. The CDR3 length is 16 residues. In DNA form, the CDR3 reads TGTGCCATCAGTGGGGGACACGGACTAGCGGGAGACGAGCAGTTCTTC. Translation gives CAISGGHGLAGDEQFF.

The chain joins TRBV7-3 to TRBJ2-3, with D unclear. The germline CDR1 and CDR2 sequences are SGHTA and FQGTGA. The V end lost 3 bases, the J end lost 5 bases, and 9 bases lay between the germline ends. The CDR3 contains 13 residues. CDR3: CASSFTPRDTQYF. Written as DNA, the CDR3 is TGTGCCAGCAGCTTCACCCCAAGAGATACGCAGTATTTT.

This clonotype was counted a few times. This chain uses TRBV2 with TRBJ2-1; the match to TRBD2 covers 7 bases. CDR1 and CDR2 from the germline V gene are SNHLY and FYNNEI. Trimming took 5 bases from V and 6 from J; bases not matched to a gene: 16. The CDR3 has 17 amino acids. Written as DNA, the CDR3 is TGTGCCAGCAGTAGCCCGGGTGGGGCGGGAGTAGGCAATGAGCAGTTCTTC. Residues: CASSSPGGAGVGNEQFF.

This clonotype was picked up a small number of times. A junction boundary mismatches the germline segment, possibly from a read error. V and J are TRBV29-1 and TRBJ2-7; possible D gene TRBD2, 6 bases. Germline CDR1 SQVTM, CDR2 ANQGSEA. The CDR3 length is 13 residues. The CDR3 spells CSAEEWEANEQYF. The CDR3 coding sequence is TGCAGCGCTGAAGAGTGGGAGGCGAACGAGCAGTACTTC.

The chain combines TRBV29-1 with TRBJ2-3; 8 positions agree with TRBD1. The CDR3 extends over 14 amino acids. The ends lost 4 bases at V and 4 bases at J; junction bases unmatched: 7. Germline values: CDR1 SQVTM, CDR2 ANQGSEA. CDR3 sequence reads: CSVGPTGAADTQYF. The CDR3 DNA sequence: TGCAGCGTTGGTCCGACAGGGGCGGCAGATACGCAGTATTTT.

This clonotype showed up just a few times. The genes are TRBV24-1 and TRBJ2-1, with 7 bases that match TRBD2. Trimming at V came to 3 bases and at J to 6 bases, leaving 4 bases not matched to a gene. CDR3 size: 14 residues. The germline V gene encodes CDR1 KGHDR and CDR2 SFDVKD. The CDR3 loop reads CATSDPSGGNEQFF. The CDR3 DNA reads as TGTGCCACCAGTGATCCTTCGGGGGGCAATGAGCAGTTCTTC.

This clonotype has just a few counts. The chain is built from TRBV20-1 and TRBJ2-5; TRBD1 matches at 7 bases. V shed 0 bases, J shed 5 bases, and the junction held 9 bases outside the gene matches. The CDR3 is 15 residues long. CDR1 and CDR2 from the germline V gene are DFQATT and SNEGSKA (reference sequence). Here the CDR3 reads CSARDLDRGRETQYF. CDR3 in DNA: TGCAGTGCTAGAGATCTGGATAGGGGGCGCGAGACCCAGTACTTC.

The chain links TRBV5-1 to TRBJ1-2; 7 bases are shared with TRBD1. The CDR3 length is 14 residues. Per the germline V gene, CDR1 is SGHRS and CDR2 is YFSETQ. Trimming at V came to 4 bases and at J to 4 bases, leaving 7 bases not matched to a gene. The CDR3 DNA reads as TGCGCCAGCAGCCCCAGCCCAGGGGGCTATGGCTACACCTTC. Its protein product is CASSPSPGGYGYTF.

This clonotype was seen a handful of times. The chain has TRBV20-1 and TRBJ1-2, with 7 bases identical to TRBD1. The CDR3 length is 12 residues. J gave up 8 bases and V 5 bases, and 8 bases lay outside the gene matches. CDR1 is DFQATT and CDR2 is SNEGSKA in the germline V gene (reference sequence). The CDR3 sequence: CSAPHTGEGYTF. The CDR3 region has the DNA TGCAGTGCTCCTCATACAGGGGAGGGCTACACCTTC.

This clonotype was found a few times. The CDR3 nucleotides are TGTGCCAGCAGTTACTTTTATAATTCACCCCTCCACTTT. Protein: CASSYFYNSPLHF. This chain uses TRBV6-6 with TRBJ1-6; D is uncertain. The CDR3 extends over 13 amino acids. Germline V gives CDR1 MNHNY, CDR2 SVGAGI (reference sequence). The V end lost 1 base, the J end lost 4 bases, and 2 bases lay between the germline ends.